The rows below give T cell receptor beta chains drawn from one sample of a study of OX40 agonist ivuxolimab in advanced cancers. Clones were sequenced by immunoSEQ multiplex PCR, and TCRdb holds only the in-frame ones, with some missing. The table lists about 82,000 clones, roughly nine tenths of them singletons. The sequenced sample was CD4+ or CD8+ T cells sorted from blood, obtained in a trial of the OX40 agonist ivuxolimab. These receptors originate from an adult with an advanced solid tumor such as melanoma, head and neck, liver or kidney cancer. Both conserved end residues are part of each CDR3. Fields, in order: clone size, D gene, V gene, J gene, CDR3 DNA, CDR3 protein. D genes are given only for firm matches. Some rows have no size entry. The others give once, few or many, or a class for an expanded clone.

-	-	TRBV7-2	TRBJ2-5	TGTGCCAGCAGCCAGGGGCAGGCACGGGAGACCCAGTACTTC	CASSQGQARETQYF
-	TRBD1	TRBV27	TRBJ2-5	TGTGCCAGCAGTACGACAGGGATTTTTAAAGAGACCCAGTACTTC	CASSTTGIFKETQYF
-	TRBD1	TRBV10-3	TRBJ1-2	TGTGCCATCAGTACGGACAGGGGCCGAGCTAACTATGGCTACACCTTC	CAISTDRGRANYGYTF
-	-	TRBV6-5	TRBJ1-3	TGTGCCAGCAGTTACGGGGGGTTGACTGGAAACACCATATATTTT	CASSYGGLTGNTIYF
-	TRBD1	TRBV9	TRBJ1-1	TGTGCCAGCAGCGTAGGACAGGGGGACACTGAAGCTTTCTTT	CASSVGQGDTEAFF
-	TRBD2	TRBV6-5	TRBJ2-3	TGTGCCAGCAGACCACTAGCGGCGAGCACAGATACGCAGTATTTT	CASRPLAASTDTQYF
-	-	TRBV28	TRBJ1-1	TGTGCCAGCACCCCGGTGGGTTCTGAAGCTTTCTTT	CASTPVGSEAFF
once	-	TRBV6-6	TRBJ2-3	TGTGCCAGCAGTTACCTGGATCCCTCCACAGATACGCAGTATTTT	CASSYLDPSTDTQYF
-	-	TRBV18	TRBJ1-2	TGTGCCAGCTCACCCACCCCCGGGGGAGACTATGGCTACACCTTC	CASSPTPGGDYGYTF
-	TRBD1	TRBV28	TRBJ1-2	TGTGCCAGCAGTTTGGGGGACAGGAACTATGGCTACACCTTC	CASSLGDRNYGYTF
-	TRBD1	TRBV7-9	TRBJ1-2	TGTGCCAGCAGCTTAGGACAGGGGGACGGCTACACCTTC	CASSLGQGDGYTF
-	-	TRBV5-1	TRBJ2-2	TGCGCCAGTTCCCAGGTTATAAACACCGGGGAGCTGTTTTTT	CASSQVINTGELFF
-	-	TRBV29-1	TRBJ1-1	TGCAGCGTTGTCAGAGGGGAAGGGACTGAAGCTTTCTTT	CSVVRGEGTEAFF
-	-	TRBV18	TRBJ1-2	TGTGCCAGCTCACTTTCCAGGTCGGGGTCTATGGGGCGGCGTTATGGCTACACCTTC	CASSLSRSGSMGRRYGYTF
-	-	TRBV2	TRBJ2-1	TGTGCCAGCAGTGAACAGTACAATGAGCAGTTCTTC	CASSEQYNEQFF
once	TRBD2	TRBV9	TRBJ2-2	TGTGCCAGCAGCGTAGATAGCGGGAGTAATACCGGGGAGCTGTTTTTT	CASSVDSGSNTGELFF
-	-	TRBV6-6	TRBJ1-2	TGTGCCAGCAGTCACGACATCTATGGCTACACCTTC	CASSHDIYGYTF
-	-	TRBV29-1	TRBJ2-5	TGCAGCGTCTCACAGGGTGATGAGACCCAGTACTTC	CSVSQGDETQYF
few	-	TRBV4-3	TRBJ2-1	TGCGCCAGCAGCCCCGGTCGGACGGCTACGGGCAATGAGCAGTTCTTC	CASSPGRTATGNEQFF
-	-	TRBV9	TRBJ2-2	TGTGCCAGCAGCGTAGCCAGGGACGGCACCGGGGAGCTGTTTTTT	CASSVARDGTGELFF
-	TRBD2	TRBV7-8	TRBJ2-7	TGTGCCAGCAGCTTAGTAGTAGCGGGGTTCTACGAGCAGTACTTC	CASSLVVAGFYEQYF
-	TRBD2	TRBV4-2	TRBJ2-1	TGTGCCAGCAGCCCCAAGTTATCGGGCGCGGGGGATGCGCAGTTCTTC	CASSPKLSGAGDAQFF
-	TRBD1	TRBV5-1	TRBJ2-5	TGCGCCAGCTCGCAACAGGGGACCCAAGAGACCCAGTACTTC	CASSQQGTQETQYF
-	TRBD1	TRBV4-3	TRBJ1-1	TGCGCCAGCAGCCAAGAGACAGGGAGTGAAGCTTTCTTT	CASSQETGSEAFF
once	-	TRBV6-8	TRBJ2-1	TGTGCCAGCAGTTACGAACGGGACAATGAGCAGTTCTTC	CASSYERDNEQFF
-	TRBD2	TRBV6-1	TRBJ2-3	TGTGCCAGCAGCCCAGCGGGAGGGTCCCCAGATACGCAGTATTTT	CASSPAGGSPDTQYF
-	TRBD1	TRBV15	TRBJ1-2	TGTGCCACCAGCAGAGGGGTCTCACAGGGGTCATATGGCTACACCTTC	CATSRGVSQGSYGYTF
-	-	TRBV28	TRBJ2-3	TGTGCCAGCAGTTTATCCTCGTCGTCCGGGCTACGCACAGATACGCAGTATTTT	CASSLSSSSGLRTDTQYF
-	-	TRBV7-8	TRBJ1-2	TGTGCCAGCAGCGGGGGGGACCGCCCCCGGGAGGGCTACACCTTC	CASSGGDRPREGYTF
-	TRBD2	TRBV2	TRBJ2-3	TGTGCCAGCAGTGAATGGCTTAGCGGGGAGCCGAGGGATACGCAGTATTTT	CASSEWLSGEPRDTQYF
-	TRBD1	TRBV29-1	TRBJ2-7	TGCAGCGTTGGATCCGGGACAGGGACCTACGAGCAGTACTTC	CSVGSGTGTYEQYF
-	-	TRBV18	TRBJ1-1	TGTGCCAGCTCACCTGCCGGGGGTACTGAAGCTTTCTTT	CASSPAGGTEAFF
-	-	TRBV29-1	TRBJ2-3	TGCAGCGTTGAGGGCCCGGGGACAGATACGCAGTATTTT	CSVEGPGTDTQYF
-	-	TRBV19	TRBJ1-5	TGTGCCAGTAGTATAAGGACTAGGGGTAATCAGCCCCAGCATTTT	CASSIRTRGNQPQHF
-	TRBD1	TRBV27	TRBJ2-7	TGTGCCAGCAGTTTAACAGGGGGCGAGCAGTACTTC	CASSLTGGEQYF
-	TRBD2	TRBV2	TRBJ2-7	TGTGCCAGCAGTGAAGAGGGCGGGAGAGTTTACGAGCAGTACTTC	CASSEEGGRVYEQYF
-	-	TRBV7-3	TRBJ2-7	TGTGCCAGCAGCTCCGGCAGCGAGCAGTACTTC	CASSSGSEQYF
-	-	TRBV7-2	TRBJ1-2	TGTGCCAGCAGCTCCCCGAATCCCAGGGGAGGGGAGGGTGGCTACACCTTC	CASSSPNPRGGEGGYTF
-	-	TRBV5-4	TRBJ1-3	TGTGCCAGCAGCTTGGCGGGGCAGGCTGGAAACACCATATATTTT	CASSLAGQAGNTIYF
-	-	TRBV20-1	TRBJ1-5	TGCAGTGCTAGTCGGCAGCCCCAGCATTTT	CSASRQPQHF
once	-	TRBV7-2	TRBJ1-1	TGTGCCAGCAGCTTACCCGGCAGGGAGGGCACTGAAGCTTTCTTT	CASSLPGREGTEAFF
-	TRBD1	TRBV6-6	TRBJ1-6	TGTGCCAGCAGTTATCGACAGGGAACGAATAATTCACCCCTCCACTTT	CASSYRQGTNNSPLHF
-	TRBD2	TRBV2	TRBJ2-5	TGTGCCAGCACACTAGCGGGGGGCCCTCAAGAGACCCAGTACTTC	CASTLAGGPQETQYF
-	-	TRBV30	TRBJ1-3	TGTGCCTGGAGTTGGATCTCTGGAAACACCATATATTTT	CAWSWISGNTIYF
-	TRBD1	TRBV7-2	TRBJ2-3	TGTGCCAGCAGCGACCGGACAGGTTTCACAGATACGCAGTATTTT	CASSDRTGFTDTQYF
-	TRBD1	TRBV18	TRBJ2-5	TGTGCCACCTTGGGACAGCTCCAAGAGACCCAGTACTTC	CATLGQLQETQYF
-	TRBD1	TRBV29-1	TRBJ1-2	TGCAGCGTTGAAGCCAGGGGGCAGAGTGGCTACACCTTC	CSVEARGQSGYTF
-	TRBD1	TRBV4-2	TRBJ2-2	TGTGCCAGCAGCCAAGTCGCGGGACAGGGCGACACCGGGGAGCTGTTTTTT	CASSQVAGQGDTGELFF
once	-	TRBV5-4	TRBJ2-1	TGTGCCAGCAGCTTGGACAGAAGGAATGAGCAGTTCTTC	CASSLDRRNEQFF
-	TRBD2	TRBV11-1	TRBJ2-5	TGTGCCAGCAGCTTGCCGGGACTAGCGCGGGAGACCCAGTACTTC	CASSLPGLARETQYF
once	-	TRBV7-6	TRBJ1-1	TGTGCCAGCAGCTTAATTACAGATATGAACACTGAAGCTTTCTTT	CASSLITDMNTEAFF
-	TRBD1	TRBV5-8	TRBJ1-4	TGTGCCAGCAGCCTTTACAGGGGCGGCAATGAAAAACTGTTTTTT	CASSLYRGGNEKLFF
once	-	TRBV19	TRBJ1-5	TGTGCCAGTAGTAACCAGCTTTATAGCAATCAGCCCCAGCATTTT	CASSNQLYSNQPQHF
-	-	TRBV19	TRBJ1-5	TGTGCCAGTAGCCCCCCCATCGGGAATCAGCCCCAGCATTTT	CASSPPIGNQPQHF
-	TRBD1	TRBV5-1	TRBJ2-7	TGCGCCAGCAGCTTGCCCGAAACAGGGGCCTACGAGCAGTACTTC	CASSLPETGAYEQYF
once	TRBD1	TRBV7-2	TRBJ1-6	TGTGCCAGCAGTCCGGACAGGGGGTTTTCACCCCTCCACTTT	CASSPDRGFSPLHF
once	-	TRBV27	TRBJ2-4	TGTGCCAGCAGTCGAGGCATTCAGTACTTC	CASSRGIQYF
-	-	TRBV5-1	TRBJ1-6	TGCGCCAGCAGCTTGGAAGGGGTTGTCTCACCCCTCCACTTT	CASSLEGVVSPLHF
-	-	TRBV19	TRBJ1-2	TGTGCCTCGAGGAGCCTAGGGGTTTACACCTTC	CASRSLGVYTF